This TCR beta chain was obtained from a study of blood T cell repertoires in COVID-19. As for the study in general: Collection of acute and convalescent COVID-19 samples took place in the United States, Italy and Spain. The analysed material was cDNA or gDNA that came from T cells, B-cell-depleted T cells, or PBMCs.

Original handling: By means of reference gene primer amplification, nucleated cell counts were estimated. The protocol was immunoSEQ multiplex PCR, while the TCRdb copy is restricted to in-frame clones and leaves out a portion. The D gene and trimming were derived from the DNA, and the V and J assignments and clone size from that table. The table includes more than 100,000 clones, 70% to 90% detected once. Germline V gene sequence: CDR1 SGHNT, CDR2 YENEEA. V lost 3 bases to trimming and J lost 8 bases, with 7 bases between them. This CDR3 region has 11 residues. The specimen was peripheral blood. The source is a man between 45 and 60 years old in a cohort sampled during active COVID-19. The chain combines TRBV11-3 with TRBJ1-2, with D unclear. The CDR3 DNA follows: TGTGCCAGCAGCTTGACATGGGGCTACACCTTC. Protein sequence: CASSLTWGYTF.